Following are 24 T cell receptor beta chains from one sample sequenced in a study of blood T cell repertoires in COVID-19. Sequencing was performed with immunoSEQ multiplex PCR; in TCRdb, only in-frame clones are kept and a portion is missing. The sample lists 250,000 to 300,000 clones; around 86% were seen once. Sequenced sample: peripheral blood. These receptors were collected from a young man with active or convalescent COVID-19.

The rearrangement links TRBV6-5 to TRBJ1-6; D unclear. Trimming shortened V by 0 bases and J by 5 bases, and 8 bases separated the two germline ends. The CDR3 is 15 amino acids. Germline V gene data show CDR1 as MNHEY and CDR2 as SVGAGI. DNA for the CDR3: TGTGCCAGCAGTTACTCGGGCAAGCATAATTCACCCCTCCACTTT. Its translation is CASSYSGKHNSPLHF.

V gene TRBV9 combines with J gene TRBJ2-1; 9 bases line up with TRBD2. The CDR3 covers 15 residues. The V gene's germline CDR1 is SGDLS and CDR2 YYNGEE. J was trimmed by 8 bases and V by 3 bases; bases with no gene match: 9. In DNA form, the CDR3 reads TGTGCCAGCAGCGACTTAGCGGGAGTTACCGATGAGCAGTTCTTC. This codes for CASSDLAGVTDEQFF.

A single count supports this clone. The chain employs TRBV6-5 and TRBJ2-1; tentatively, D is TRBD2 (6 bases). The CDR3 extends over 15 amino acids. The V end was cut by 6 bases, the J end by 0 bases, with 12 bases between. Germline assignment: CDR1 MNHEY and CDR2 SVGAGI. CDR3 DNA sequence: TGTGCCAGCAGGGGGGAGGCCGACTCCTACAATGAGCAGTTCTTC. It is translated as CASRGEADSYNEQFF.

DNA for the CDR3: TGCACCAGCAGCCTCGGACTAGCCCCATACCAAGAGACCCAGTACTTC. Protein: CTSSLGLAPYQETQYF. V and J are TRBV1 and TRBJ2-5; TRBD2, the D gene given by the table, was not confirmed from the DNA. TRBV1 is given as a pseudogene. This CDR3 comprises 16 residues.

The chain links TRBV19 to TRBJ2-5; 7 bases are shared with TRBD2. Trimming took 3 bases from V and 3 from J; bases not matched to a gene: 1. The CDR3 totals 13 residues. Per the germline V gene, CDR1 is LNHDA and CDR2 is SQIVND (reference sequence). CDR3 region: CASSMGGEETQYF. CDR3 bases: TGTGCCAGTAGTATGGGAGGGGAAGAGACCCAGTACTTC. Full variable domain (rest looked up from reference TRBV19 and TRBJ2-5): DGGITQSPKYLFRKEGQNVTLSCEQNLNHDAMYWYRQDPGQGLRLIYYSQIVNDFQKGDIAEGYSVSREKKESFPLTVTSAQKNPTAFYLCASSMGGEETQYFGPGTRLLVL.

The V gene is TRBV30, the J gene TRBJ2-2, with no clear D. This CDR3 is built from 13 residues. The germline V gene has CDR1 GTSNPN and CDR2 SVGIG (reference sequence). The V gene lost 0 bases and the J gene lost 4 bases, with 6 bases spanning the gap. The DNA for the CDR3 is TGTGCCTGGAGTGTGGCACCCACCGGGGAGCTGTTTTTT. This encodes CAWSVAPTGELFF.

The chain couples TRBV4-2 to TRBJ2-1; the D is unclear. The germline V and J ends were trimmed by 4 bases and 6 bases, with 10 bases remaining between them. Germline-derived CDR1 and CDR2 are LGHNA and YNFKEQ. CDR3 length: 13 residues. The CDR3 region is CASSLALFNEQFF. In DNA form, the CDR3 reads TGTGCCAGCAGCCTCGCCCTATTCAATGAGCAGTTCTTC.

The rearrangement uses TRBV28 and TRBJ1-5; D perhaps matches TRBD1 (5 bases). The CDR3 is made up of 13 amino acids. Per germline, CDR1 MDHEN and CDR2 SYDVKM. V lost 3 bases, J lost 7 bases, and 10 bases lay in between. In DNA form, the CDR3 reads TGTGCCAGCAGTTTTGCAGGGCCCCAGCCCCAGCATTTT. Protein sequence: CASSFAGPQPQHF.

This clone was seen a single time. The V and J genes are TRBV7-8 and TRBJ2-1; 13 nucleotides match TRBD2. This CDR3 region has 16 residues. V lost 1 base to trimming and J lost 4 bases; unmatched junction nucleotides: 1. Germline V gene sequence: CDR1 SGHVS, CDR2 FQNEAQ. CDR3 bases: TGTGCCAGCAGCTTAGTGACTAGCGGGAGGTACAATGAGCAGTTCTTC. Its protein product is CASSLVTSGRYNEQFF.

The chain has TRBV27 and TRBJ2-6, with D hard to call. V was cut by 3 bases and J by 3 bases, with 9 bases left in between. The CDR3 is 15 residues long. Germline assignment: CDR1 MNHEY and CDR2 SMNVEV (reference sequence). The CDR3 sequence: CASSFYSRGANVLTF. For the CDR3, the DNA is TGTGCCAGCAGTTTTTACAGCCGTGGGGCCAACGTCCTGACTTTC.

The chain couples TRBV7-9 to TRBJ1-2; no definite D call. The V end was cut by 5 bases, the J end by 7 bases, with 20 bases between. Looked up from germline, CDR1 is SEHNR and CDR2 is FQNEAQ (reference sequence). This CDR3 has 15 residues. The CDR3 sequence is CASSSAGIALGGYTF. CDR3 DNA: TGTGCCAGCAGCAGCGCCGGGATTGCCTTGGGTGGCTACACCTTC.

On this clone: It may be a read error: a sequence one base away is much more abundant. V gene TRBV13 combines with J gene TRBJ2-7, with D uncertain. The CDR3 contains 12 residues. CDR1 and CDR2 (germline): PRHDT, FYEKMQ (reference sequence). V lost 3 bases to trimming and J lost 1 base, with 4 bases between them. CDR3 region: CASSFGSYEQYF. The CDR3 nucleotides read TGTGCCAGCAGCTTCGGGTCCTACGAGCAGTACTTC.

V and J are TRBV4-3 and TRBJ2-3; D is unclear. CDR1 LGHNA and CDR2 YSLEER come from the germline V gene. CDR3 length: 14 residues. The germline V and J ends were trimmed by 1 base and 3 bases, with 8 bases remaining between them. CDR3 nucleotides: TGCGCCAGCAGCCAAGCCTCAGGAACAGATACGCAGTATTTT. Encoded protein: CASSQASGTDTQYF.

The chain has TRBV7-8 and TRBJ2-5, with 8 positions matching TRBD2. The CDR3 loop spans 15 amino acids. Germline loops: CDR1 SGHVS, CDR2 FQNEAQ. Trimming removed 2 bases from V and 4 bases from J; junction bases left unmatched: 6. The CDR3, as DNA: TGTGCCAGCAGCTTACAGGGCGCGGGGGGAGAGACCCAGTACTTC. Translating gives CASSLQGAGGETQYF.

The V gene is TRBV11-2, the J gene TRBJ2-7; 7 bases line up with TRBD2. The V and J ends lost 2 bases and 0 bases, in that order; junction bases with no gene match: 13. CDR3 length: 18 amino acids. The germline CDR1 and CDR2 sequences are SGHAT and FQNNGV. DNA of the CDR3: TGTGCCAGCAGCTTATTTAGTTTACGGGAGGATAACTCCTACGAGCAGTACTTC. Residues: CASSLFSLREDNSYEQYF.

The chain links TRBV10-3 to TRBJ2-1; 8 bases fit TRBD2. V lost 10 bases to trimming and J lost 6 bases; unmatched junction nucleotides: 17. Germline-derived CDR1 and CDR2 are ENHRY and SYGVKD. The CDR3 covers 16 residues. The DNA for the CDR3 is TGTGCCACCGAGACTCCGGGACTAGAGGAGGGCAATGAGCAGTTCTTC. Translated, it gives CATETPGLEEGNEQFF.

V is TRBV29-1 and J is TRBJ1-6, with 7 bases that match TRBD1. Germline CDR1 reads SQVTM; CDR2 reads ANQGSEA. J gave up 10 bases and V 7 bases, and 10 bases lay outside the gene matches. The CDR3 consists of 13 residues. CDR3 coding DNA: TGCAGCGCCCCGGGACAGAGTTTGTCACCCCTCCACTTT. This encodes CSAPGQSLSPLHF.

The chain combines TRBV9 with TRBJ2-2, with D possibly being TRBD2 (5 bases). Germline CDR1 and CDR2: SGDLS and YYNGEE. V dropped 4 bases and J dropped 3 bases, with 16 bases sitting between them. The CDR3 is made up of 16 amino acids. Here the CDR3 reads CASSPRLGVYTGELFF. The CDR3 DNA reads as TGTGCCAGCAGCCCGCGACTCGGGGTCTACACCGGGGAGCTGTTTTTT.

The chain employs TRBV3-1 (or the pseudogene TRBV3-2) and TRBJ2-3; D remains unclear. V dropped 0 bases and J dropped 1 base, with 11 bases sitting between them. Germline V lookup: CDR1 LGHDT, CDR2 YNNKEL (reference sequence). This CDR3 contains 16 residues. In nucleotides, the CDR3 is TGTGCCAGCAGCCAAGAATCAGGCTCGGGCACAGATACGCAGTATTTT. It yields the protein CASSQESGSGTDTQYF.

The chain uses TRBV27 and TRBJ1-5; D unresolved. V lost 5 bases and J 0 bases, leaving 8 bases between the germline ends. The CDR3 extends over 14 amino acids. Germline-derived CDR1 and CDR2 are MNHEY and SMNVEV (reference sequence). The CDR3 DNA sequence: TGTGCCAGCAGTCGAACATATAGCAATCAGCCCCAGCATTTT. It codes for CASSRTYSNQPQHF.

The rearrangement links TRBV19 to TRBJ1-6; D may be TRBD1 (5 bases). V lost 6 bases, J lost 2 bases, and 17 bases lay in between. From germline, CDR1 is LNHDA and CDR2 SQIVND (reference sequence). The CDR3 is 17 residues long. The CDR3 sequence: CASSPAGPRPYNSPLHF. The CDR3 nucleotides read TGTGCCAGTAGCCCCGCAGGGCCCCGCCCCTATAATTCACCCCTCCACTTT.

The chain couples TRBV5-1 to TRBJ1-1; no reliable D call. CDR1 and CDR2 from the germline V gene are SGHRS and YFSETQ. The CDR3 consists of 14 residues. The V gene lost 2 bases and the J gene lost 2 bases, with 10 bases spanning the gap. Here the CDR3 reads CASSFYGQNTEAFF. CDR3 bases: TGCGCCAGCAGCTTTTATGGGCAAAACACTGAAGCTTTCTTT.

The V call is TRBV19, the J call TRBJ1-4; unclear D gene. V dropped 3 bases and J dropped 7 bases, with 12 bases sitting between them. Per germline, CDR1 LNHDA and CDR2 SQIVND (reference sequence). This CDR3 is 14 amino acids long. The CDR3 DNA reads TGTGCCAGTAGTATGAGGAGGGCAGGTGAAAAACTGTTTTTT. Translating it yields CASSMRRAGEKLFF.

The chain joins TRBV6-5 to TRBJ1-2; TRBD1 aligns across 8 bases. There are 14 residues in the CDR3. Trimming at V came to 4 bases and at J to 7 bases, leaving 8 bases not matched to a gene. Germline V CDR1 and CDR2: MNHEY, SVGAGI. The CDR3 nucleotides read TGTGCCAGCAGTTTTCCCCAGGGGGCCCGTGGCTACACCTTC. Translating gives CASSFPQGARGYTF.